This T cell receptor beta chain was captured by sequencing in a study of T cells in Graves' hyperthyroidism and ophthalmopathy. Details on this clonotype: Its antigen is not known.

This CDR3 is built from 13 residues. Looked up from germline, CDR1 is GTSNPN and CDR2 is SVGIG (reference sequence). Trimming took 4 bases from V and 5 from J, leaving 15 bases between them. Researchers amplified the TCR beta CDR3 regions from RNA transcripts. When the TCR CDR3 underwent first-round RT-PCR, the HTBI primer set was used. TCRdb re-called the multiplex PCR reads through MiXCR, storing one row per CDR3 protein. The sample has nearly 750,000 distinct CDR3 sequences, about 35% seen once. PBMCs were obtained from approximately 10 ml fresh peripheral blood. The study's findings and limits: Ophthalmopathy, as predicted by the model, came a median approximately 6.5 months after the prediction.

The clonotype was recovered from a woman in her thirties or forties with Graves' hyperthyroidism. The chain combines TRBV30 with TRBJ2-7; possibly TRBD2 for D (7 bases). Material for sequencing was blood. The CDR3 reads CAWNMGRGHEQYF. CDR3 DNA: TGTGCCTGGAACATGGGGCGGGGGCACGAGCAGTACTTC. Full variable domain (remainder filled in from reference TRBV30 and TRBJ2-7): SQTIHQWPATLVQPVGSPLSLECTVEGTSNPNLYWYRQAAGRGLQLLFYSVGIGQISSEVPQNLSASRPQDRQFILSSKKLLLSDSGFYLCAWNMGRGHEQYFGPGTRLTVT.